This TCR beta chain was sequenced in a study of response to subunit inactivated influenza vaccine (dated by TCRdb to 2017 to 2018). As for the study more broadly: To follow how T cells responded to a trivalent subunit inactivated influenza vaccine, the researchers relied on deep quantitative profiling of the T cell receptor repertoire. Points the paper makes about the study in general: It was suggested by the authors that each seasonal influenza vaccination may recruit only a limited number of new T cells.

The CDR3 runs 12 residues from the cysteine to the phenylalanine. CDR3 DNA is the only sequence kept; it has 36 bases, read in frame from the first base. V loses 1 base, J loses 4 bases, and the germline ends lie 5 bases apart. CDR1 SGHRS and CDR2 YFSETQ are derived from the germline V gene. The sample's time point, from its label and the paper: 45 days after influenza vaccine administration. This clonotype was counted between two and nine times. This receptor's antigen is unknown. No per-base quality is available; no much larger clone lies one base away. Library preparation employed RT-PCR. The instrument given in TCRdb is Illumina HiSeq 2500. Using fastp trimming at Q25 and MiXCR clonotype assembly, TCRdb reanalyzed the public sequencing data and kept in-frame beta chains. Rows with a matching CDR3 protein are joined into one entry that keeps the most common DNA and genes. Here the sample has fewer than 700,000 distinct CDR3 sequences; over 10% occur a single time. Over 10% of the sample is held by the ten biggest clonotypes.

The specimen comprised PBMCs from blood, sampled about 6 weeks after vaccination. The clonotype was recovered from a man aged 50 or older who received an inactivated influenza vaccine. Donor details come from another sample of the same person, matched by shared clones. The chain links TRBV5-1 with TRBJ1-1; the D gene identity is not certain. CDR3 sequence: CASSLKPTEAFF. In nucleotide form, the sequence is TGCGCCAGCAGCTTGAAACCCACTGAAGCTTTCTTT.